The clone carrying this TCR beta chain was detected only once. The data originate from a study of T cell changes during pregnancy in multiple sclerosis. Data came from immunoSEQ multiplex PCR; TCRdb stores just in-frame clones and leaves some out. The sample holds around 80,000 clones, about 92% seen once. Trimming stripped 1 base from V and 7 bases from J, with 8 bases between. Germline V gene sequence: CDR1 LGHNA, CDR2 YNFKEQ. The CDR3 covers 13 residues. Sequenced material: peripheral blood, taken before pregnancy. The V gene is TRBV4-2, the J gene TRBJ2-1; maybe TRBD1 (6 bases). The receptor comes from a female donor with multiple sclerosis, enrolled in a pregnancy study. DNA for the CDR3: TGTGCCAGCAGCCAAGTTCAGGGGAATGAGCAGTTCTTC. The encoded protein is CASSQVQGNEQFF.